This T cell receptor delta chain was identified in a study of gammadelta T cells in human blood. Study-wide results and limits: Right after birth, innate γδ T cells reportedly expanded polyclonally after microbial exposure.

CDR3 length: 19 residues. After removal of 3 bases from V and 2 bases from J, the junction contained 9 bases not matched to a gene. CDR1 GEAIGNYY and CDR2 EKD come from the germline V gene. TCRdb called clones from the RT-PCR reads again using CATT. The repertoire holds about 980 delta-chain clones, with over 15% as singletons. By proportion, this clone is medium-sized (0.01 to 0.1%). Its antigen is undetermined. The chain is built from TRDV2 and TRDJ3, with 10 bases aligning to TRDD3. The sequenced material came from Vgamma9Vdelta2 gamma-delta T cells from fetal blood. This TCR came from a human fetus. The CDR3 coding sequence is TGTGCCTGTGACGCGTTACTGGGGGATGTGACCTGGGACACCCGACAGATGTTTTTC. Protein: CACDALLGDVTWDTRQMFF.